These 30 T cell receptor beta chains share one sample of origin, sequenced in a study of cytomegalovirus exposure and HLA in healthy donors. 60 Vbeta and 13 Jbeta primers were used in PCR. The assay was immunoSEQ multiplex PCR, and TCRdb's table has in-frame clones only and misses some. The sample lists about 180,000 clones, less than 80% occurring once. Sequencing was performed on PBMCs. The receptor source for this set is a man aged 18 to 29 in good health and CMV-seronegative.

The rearrangement joins TRBV5-1 to TRBJ2-7, with 10 bases aligning to TRBD1. V was clipped by 3 bases and J by 2 bases; unmatched bases: 2. CDR1 and CDR2 from the germline V gene are SGHRS and YFSETQ. The CDR3 is 14 amino acids. The CDR3 DNA reads as TGCGCCAGCAGCTCGACAGGGGGCACCTACGAGCAGTACTTC. It codes for CASSSTGGTYEQYF.

The V call is TRBV7-9, the J call TRBJ2-7, with 8 bases matching TRBD2. Germline V gene data show CDR1 as SEHNR and CDR2 as FQNEAQ (reference sequence). This CDR3 has 15 amino acids. The V segment lost 3 bases and the J segment 5 bases; nucleotides outside the gene matches: 9. CDR3 sequence reads: CASSFSPGGSHEQYF. CDR3 coding DNA: TGTGCCAGCAGCTTTAGTCCGGGGGGGTCCCACGAGCAGTACTTC.

This sequence joins TRBV5-4 and TRBJ2-2; TRBD1 aligns across 9 bases. J was trimmed by 5 bases and V by 0 bases; bases with no gene match: 11. The CDR3 totals 18 residues. The V gene's germline CDR1 is SGHNT and CDR2 YYREEE (reference sequence). The CDR3 sequence is CASSLGTGVLVRTGELFF. DNA of the CDR3: TGTGCCAGCAGCTTGGGGACAGGGGTTCTAGTTCGGACCGGGGAGCTGTTTTTT. The full variable domain, with the rest looked up from reference TRBV5-4 and TRBJ2-2, is ETGVTQSPTHLIKTRGQQVTLRCSSQSGHNTVSWYQQALGQGPQFIFQYYREEENGRGNFPPRFSGLQFPNYSSELNVNALELDDSALYLCASSLGTGVLVRTGELFFGEGSRLTVL.

The chain joins TRBV28 to TRBJ1-2; no firm D call. The CDR3 spans 17 residues. V lost 6 bases and J 1 base, leaving 21 bases between the germline ends. Germline V gene sequence: CDR1 MDHEN, CDR2 SYDVKM. The CDR3 reads CASRLTTQRYSNYGYTF. The CDR3 bases are TGTGCCAGCAGACTGACTACACAGCGCTACAGTAACTATGGCTACACCTTC.

This CDR3 is CASSVSLGGGYTF. DNA of the CDR3: TGTGCCAGCAGTGTTAGTCTGGGGGGTGGCTACACCTTC. This chain links TRBV25-1 with TRBJ1-2; the D gene is possibly TRBD1 (5 bases). Germline lookup yields CDR1 MGHDK and CDR2 SYGVNS. Trimming shortened V by 4 bases and J by 7 bases, and 13 bases separated the two germline ends. The CDR3 totals 13 residues.

The rearrangement uses TRBV28 and TRBJ1-2; 8 nucleotides line up with TRBD1. The V gene's germline CDR1 is MDHEN and CDR2 SYDVKM. The CDR3 covers 15 residues. V was pared by 6 bases and J by 2 bases, with 8 bases of the junction left unmatched. CDR3: CASRKPDRANYGYTF. CDR3 nucleotide sequence: TGTGCCAGCAGGAAACCGGACAGGGCCAACTATGGCTACACCTTC.

The gene calls are TRBV5-3 and TRBJ2-5, with TRBD1 matching over 9 bases. TRBV5-3 is assigned to the ORF class and has an uncertain function. Trimming cost V 5 bases and J 11 bases; bases outside gene matches: 4. This CDR3 is built from 11 residues. The CDR3 bases are TGTGCCAGAAGAGAGGGACAGGGACAGTACTTC. Translation: CARREGQGQYF.

This chain joins TRBV10-2 and TRBJ2-3; D gene unclear. The CDR3 extends over 14 amino acids. The V gene's germline CDR1 is WSHSY and CDR2 SAAADI. The V and J ends lost 4 bases and 2 bases respectively, with 10 bases between them. The CDR3, as DNA: TGCGCCAGCAGTGTGGGCAGAACCACAGATACGCAGTATTTT. This translates into CASSVGRTTDTQYF.

The CDR3 region has the DNA TGCGCCAGCAGTGAGTCTGGGGCTAGCGGGAGGGCCGAGCAGTTCTTC. Translation gives CASSESGASGRAEQFF. The J gene is TRBJ2-1, the V gene TRBV10-1; 12 bases align to TRBD2. The CDR3 is made up of 16 amino acids. Germline assignment: CDR1 WNHNN and CDR2 SYGVQD (reference sequence). J was trimmed by 10 bases and V by 0 bases; bases with no gene match: 7.

The chain uses TRBV29-1 and TRBJ1-4; 8 bases are shared with TRBD1. V shed 4 bases, J shed 12 bases, and the junction held 10 bases outside the gene matches. The CDR3 consists of 13 residues. CDR1 is SQVTM and CDR2 is ANQGSEA in the germline V gene. For the CDR3, the DNA is TGCAGCGTTGGGGGGGACAGGCGATCGGAACTGTTTTTT. Protein product: CSVGGDRRSELFF.

V usage is TRBV6-6 and J usage is TRBJ2-5; D is perhaps TRBD1 (6 bases). This CDR3 has 14 amino acids. V was trimmed by 2 bases and J by 4 bases, leaving 11 bases between them. Germline CDR1 MNHNY, CDR2 SVGAGI (reference sequence). Here the CDR3 reads CASSYGRGGETQYF. The CDR3 DNA is TGTGCCAGCAGTTACGGACGAGGGGGAGAGACCCAGTACTTC.

The chain links TRBV30 to TRBJ1-1, with D perhaps TRBD1 (5 bases). The germline gives CDR1 GTSNPN, CDR2 SVGIG (reference sequence). The germline V and J ends were trimmed by 0 bases and 1 base, with 15 bases remaining between them. This CDR3 spans 16 amino acids. CDR3 in amino acids: CAWSVPDSISNTEAFF. The CDR3 DNA sequence: TGTGCCTGGAGTGTACCAGACAGCATTTCGAACACTGAAGCTTTCTTT.

The chain combines TRBV6-5 with TRBJ1-6, with D unresolved. V was pared by 2 bases and J by 10 bases, with 15 bases between. The CDR3 length is 15 residues. The germline CDR1 and CDR2 sequences are MNHEY and SVGAGI. CDR3 region: CASSYVEGTRSPLHF. The CDR3, as DNA: TGTGCCAGCAGTTACGTGGAGGGAACGAGATCACCCCTCCACTTT.

This clone has only a few counts. This rearrangement joins TRBV5-6 to TRBJ1-5; 7 positions agree with TRBD1. In germline, CDR1 is SGHDT, CDR2 YYEEEE. The CDR3 loop spans 15 amino acids. V shed 4 bases and J 1 base; nucleotides not matched to a gene: 5. The DNA for the CDR3 is TGTGCCAGCAGCAAGACAGGGTTCAGCAATCAGCCCCAGCATTTT. Amino acid sequence: CASSKTGFSNQPQHF.

This clone was observed a few times. The chain combines TRBV5-1 with TRBJ2-7; 11 nucleotides align to TRBD1. The CDR3 covers 15 residues. V lost 3 bases and J lost 3; bases outside the gene matches: 5. Germline V gene data show CDR1 as SGHRS and CDR2 as YFSETQ. The CDR3 here is CASSSGQGVLYEQYF. The CDR3 DNA reads TGCGCCAGCAGCTCGGGACAGGGGGTTCTCTACGAGCAGTACTTC.

This clone showed up just a few times. The V call is TRBV2, the J call TRBJ2-5, with 8 bases aligning to TRBD2. The CDR3 spans 14 residues. With V trimmed by 8 bases and J by 0 bases, 5 bases remained unmatched. Germline V CDR1 and CDR2: SNHLY, FYNNEI. The CDR3 sequence: CASEAGVYQETQYF. Written as DNA, the CDR3 is TGTGCCAGCGAAGCGGGAGTGTACCAAGAGACCCAGTACTTC.

The rearrangement joins TRBV5-1 to TRBJ1-4; D is perhaps TRBD1 (6 bases). The CDR3 covers 14 residues. V was shortened by 3 bases and J by 8 bases, with 14 bases between the two germline ends. Looked up from germline, CDR1 is SGHRS and CDR2 is YFSETQ. This CDR3 is CASSSNSGQEKLFF. The CDR3 DNA sequence: TGCGCCAGCAGCTCAAATTCTGGACAGGAAAAACTGTTTTTT.

DNA for the CDR3: TGTGCCTGGAGTGTCTCAGGGCCGGGCAACACTGAAGCTTTCTTT. This gives the protein CAWSVSGPGNTEAFF. This chain links TRBV30 with TRBJ1-1, with D perhaps TRBD1 (5 bases). V was shortened by 0 bases and J by 2 bases, with 13 bases between the two germline ends. The CDR3 contains 15 residues. CDR1 GTSNPN and CDR2 SVGIG come from the germline V gene (reference sequence).

The gene calls are TRBV19 and TRBJ1-3, with 7 bases identical to TRBD1. Per germline, CDR1 LNHDA and CDR2 SQIVND (reference sequence). The ends lost 4 bases at V and 2 bases at J; junction bases unmatched: 2. This CDR3 contains 14 residues. In DNA form, the CDR3 reads TGTGCCAGTAGTACCAGGGGGACTGGAAACACCATATATTTT. As protein: CASSTRGTGNTIYF.

The chain employs TRBV30 and TRBJ1-4; 10 nucleotides align to TRBD1. In germline, CDR1 is GTSNPN, CDR2 SVGIG (reference sequence). This CDR3 has 16 residues. V shed 2 bases and J 5 bases; nucleotides not matched to a gene: 8. The CDR3 spells CAWSSRQGALNEKLFF. The DNA of the CDR3 is TGTGCCTGGAGTTCCCGACAGGGGGCCCTCAATGAAAAACTGTTTTTT. Filled out from reference TRBV30 and TRBJ1-4, the complete variable domain reads SQTIHQWPATLVQPVGSPLSLECTVEGTSNPNLYWYRQAAGRGLQLLFYSVGIGQISSEVPQNLSASRPQDRQFILSSKKLLLSDSGFYLCAWSSRQGALNEKLFFGSGTQLSVL.

This chain uses TRBV25-1 with TRBJ1-4; D gene uncertain. CDR1 MGHDK and CDR2 SYGVNS come from the germline V gene. With 1 base removed from V and 0 bases from J, the gap between germline ends came to 3 bases. CDR3 length equals 14 residues. The CDR3 loop reads CASSESATNEKLFF. CDR3 sequence (DNA): TGTGCCAGCAGTGAATCTGCAACTAATGAAAAACTGTTTTTT. Filled out from reference TRBV25-1 and TRBJ1-4, the complete variable domain reads EADIYQTPRYLVIGTGKKITLECSQTMGHDKMYWYQQDPGMELHLIHYSYGVNSTEKGDLSSESTVSRIRTEHFPLTLESARPSHTSQYLCASSESATNEKLFFGSGTQLSVL.

The genes are TRBV29-1 and TRBJ1-2, with 10 positions matching TRBD1. CDR3 length: 14 residues. Germline V lookup: CDR1 SQVTM, CDR2 ANQGSEA. Unmatched junction bases numbered 3, after V lost 1 base and J lost 4 bases. The chain's CDR3 is CSVEGGQGSYGYTF. CDR3 DNA: TGCAGCGTTGAAGGGGGACAGGGGAGCTATGGCTACACCTTC.

The J gene is TRBJ2-7, the V gene TRBV5-1; 8 positions match TRBD1. This CDR3 is built from 13 residues. V gave up 4 bases and J gave up 10 bases; unmatched junction bases: 10. The germline gives CDR1 SGHRS, CDR2 YFSETQ. The chain's CDR3 is CASSTAGQADQYF. The CDR3 nucleotides are TGCGCCAGCAGCACGGCGGGACAGGCCGACCAGTACTTC.

The chain is built from TRBV28 and TRBJ2-2, with D uncertain. This CDR3 spans 15 amino acids. V dropped 8 bases and J dropped 4 bases, with 17 bases sitting between them. The germline V gene has CDR1 MDHEN and CDR2 SYDVKM. CDR3 loop: CASGVVVAGTGELFF. CDR3 DNA: TGTGCCAGCGGAGTGGTTGTCGCCGGCACCGGGGAGCTGTTTTTT.

This chain joins TRBV7-6 and TRBJ1-1; D ambiguous. Germline CDR1 is SGHVS and CDR2 is FNYEAQ. The V end was cut by 1 base, the J end by 1 base, with 7 bases between. The CDR3 loop spans 14 amino acids. The CDR3 bases are TGTGCCAGCAGCTTAGGGGCAGGGAACACTGAAGCTTTCTTT. This sequence encodes CASSLGAGNTEAFF.

Only a few counts were recorded for this clone. The same CDR3 is also encoded by other DNA sequences in this sample. This sequence joins TRBV7-2 and TRBJ1-2; D is unclear. Trimming removed 5 bases from V and 9 bases from J, with 16 bases in between. This CDR3 region has 13 residues. Germline values: CDR1 SGHTA, CDR2 FQGNSA. The CDR3 reads CASSPPGPGSYTF. In DNA, the CDR3 is TGTGCCAGCAGCCCGCCTGGGCCGGGAAGCTACACCTTC. Variable domain in full (rest from reference TRBV7-2 and TRBJ1-2): GAGVSQSPSNKVTEKGKDVELRCDPISGHTALYWYRQSLGQGLEFLIYFQGNSAPDKSGLPSDRFSAERTGGSVSTLTIQRTQQEDSAVYLCASSPPGPGSYTFGSGTRLTVV.

The J gene is TRBJ2-1, the V gene TRBV19; TRBD2 is a possible D gene (6 bases). Germline CDR1 and CDR2: LNHDA and SQIVND (reference sequence). V was clipped by 6 bases and J by 14 bases, with 17 bases between them. This CDR3 region has 12 residues. The CDR3 spells CASRSPFWGEFF. Written as DNA, the CDR3 is TGTGCCAGTAGGTCCCCCTTTTGGGGGGAGTTCTTC.

The chain joins TRBV18 to TRBJ2-3; D might be TRBD2 (6 bases). Trimming shortened V by 3 bases and J by 1 base, and 11 bases separated the two germline ends. Looked up from germline, CDR1 is KGHSH and CDR2 is LQKENI. The CDR3 loop spans 15 amino acids. CDR3 sequence reads: CASSPEGRGTDTQYF. Here the CDR3 DNA reads TGTGCCAGCTCACCGGAGGGAAGAGGCACAGATACGCAGTATTTT.

V gene TRBV11-3 combines with J gene TRBJ2-2; unclear D gene. Trimming left V 0 bases short and J 3 bases short, with 5 bases between. CDR3 length equals 14 residues. CDR1 is SGHNT and CDR2 is YENEEA in the germline V gene. CDR3: CASSLESYTGELFF. The CDR3 nucleotides are TGTGCCAGCAGCTTAGAGAGTTACACCGGGGAGCTGTTTTTT. The complete variable domain, with remaining parts taken from reference TRBV11-3 and TRBJ2-2, reads EAGVVQSPRYKIIEKKQPVAFWCNPISGHNTLYWYLQNLGQGPELLIRYENEEAVDDSQLPKDRFSAERLKGVDSTLKIQPAELGDSAVYLCASSLESYTGELFFGEGSRLTVL.

The chain uses TRBV6-6 and TRBJ2-5; D possibly corresponds to TRBD1 (6 bases). The V gene's germline CDR1 is MNHNY and CDR2 SVGAGI (reference sequence). V was cut by 0 bases and J by 4 bases, with 15 bases left in between. The CDR3 totals 16 residues. The CDR3, as DNA: TGTGCCAGCAGTTACTCGCGCCGACAGGTGCCAGAGACCCAGTACTTC. Translating it yields CASSYSRRQVPETQYF.